Listed below are T cell receptor beta chains from one sample, sequenced in a study of cytomegalovirus exposure and HLA in healthy donors. Produced via immunoSEQ multiplex PCR; TCRdb's table is partial and in-frame only. The table records about 140,000 clones, around 83% of them present only once. Sequenced sample: PBMCs. The receptors were sampled from a male donor in good health and CMV-seropositive. CDR3s include the opening cysteine and the closing phenylalanine or tryptophan. The D gene is left open where the match is weak.

D	V	length	J	CDR3
NA	TRBV18	13	TRBJ1-2	CASSPQEYYGYTF
TRBD1	TRBV5-4	17	TRBJ1-5	CAGRRAGGSISNQPQHF
TRBD2	TRBV9	15	TRBJ2-3	CASSLRLAGPDTQYF
NA	TRBV2	15	TRBJ2-3	CASNQAGPGTDTQYF
TRBD1	TRBV5-1	16	TRBJ2-5	CASSLAPGGAGETQYF
NA	TRBV7-9	15	TRBJ1-2	CASSLAYSGVYGYTF
NA	TRBV7-3	13	TRBJ2-7	CASSIQEGGEQYF
NA	TRBV7-2	12	TRBJ2-5	CASSSYLGTQYF
NA	TRBV6-1	16	TRBJ2-7	CASSEAQVWPQYEQYF
TRBD1	TRBV7-9	16	TRBJ1-3	CASSRDRVGSGNTIYF
NA	TRBV7-9	13	TRBJ1-1	CASSFGENTEAFF
NA	TRBV4-2	16	TRBJ1-6	CASSGSSDTENSPLHF
TRBD1	TRBV28	17	TRBJ1-1	CASTKTGDRGPNTEAFF
TRBD1	TRBV25-1	13	TRBJ2-7	CASRGQGFYEQYF
TRBD1	TRBV2	15	TRBJ2-5	CASSELGGLQETQYF
NA	TRBV7-9	19	TRBJ2-7	CASSYGGEGGGRYGYEQYF
NA	TRBV27	15	TRBJ2-7	CASSLRGPSSYEQYF
NA	TRBV20-1	11	TRBJ2-1	CSAREGAEQFF
TRBD2	TRBV5-1	16	TRBJ2-1	CASSRGGSGEPNEQFF
TRBD2	TRBV6-5	12	TRBJ2-7	CASSLAGREQYF
NA	TRBV28	15	TRBJ2-3	CASTPFRERTDTQYF
NA	TRBV6-1	15	TRBJ2-5	CASSEARARGETQYF
TRBD2	TRBV7-2	12	TRBJ2-7	CASSRGAYEQYF
NA	TRBV5-1	14	TRBJ1-4	CASSPQGLEEKLFF
NA	TRBV5-1	15	TRBJ1-1	CASSILQALGTEAFF
TRBD1	TRBV30	15	TRBJ2-5	CAWGPDRGRMETQYF
TRBD1	TRBV6-6	13	TRBJ2-7	CASRDRSSYEQYF
NA	TRBV28	15	TRBJ2-5	CASSFLRENLETQYF
TRBD2	TRBV28	16	TRBJ2-7	CASSPTLAGGPGEQYF
TRBD2	TRBV15	19	TRBJ2-2	CATSRDPGLAGGITGELFF
TRBD2	TRBV9	18	TRBJ2-6	CASSVEVAGGPGANVLTF
TRBD2	TRBV7-2	16	TRBJ2-3	CASSLVGAGGQNTQYF
NA	TRBV9	15	TRBJ2-7	CASSEGWEYPYEQYF
NA	TRBV2	16	TRBJ2-1	CASSGGQPSSYNEQFF
NA	TRBV27	16	TRBJ1-1	CASSPQPQGKNTEAFF
NA	TRBV11-2	13	TRBJ1-1	CASSLSPTRGAFF
NA	TRBV4-1	16	TRBJ2-5	CASSQTGLLNQETQYF
TRBD2	TRBV7-9	15	TRBJ2-2	CASSQLSGGTGELFF
NA	TRBV27	14	TRBJ1-6	CASSSEPYNSPLHF
TRBD1	TRBV7-3	16	TRBJ2-7	CASSLSAGQGANEQYF
NA	TRBV25-1	13	TRBJ2-2	CASSPDSPGELFF
TRBD1	TRBV6-5	14	TRBJ2-7	CASSTGTGGYEQYF
NA	TRBV14	14	TRBJ2-7	CASSPAGGTYEQYF
NA	TRBV5-5	12	TRBJ2-7	CASSLTIGEQYF
TRBD2	TRBV9	15	TRBJ2-7	CASSVGTSGSYEQYF
TRBD1	TRBV9	15	TRBJ2-7	CASSQSTGLSYEQYF
TRBD1	TRBV5-1	14	TRBJ1-1	CASSTGTENTEAFF
TRBD1	TRBV11-2	14	TRBJ2-7	CASRNPGQGGEQYF
TRBD2	TRBV4-3	17	TRBJ2-5	CASSQDESGRAQETQYF
TRBD2	TRBV7-3	17	TRBJ2-3	CASSLTATSGWADTQYF
TRBD1	TRBV15	17	TRBJ1-2	CATSRLLPGQGNYGYTF
TRBD2	TRBV29-1	13	TRBJ2-7	CSVMGPSGIEQYF
NA	TRBV11-2	13	TRBJ2-1	CASGYLKGHGQFF